A single sample is the source of the 10 T cell receptor beta chains below, sequenced in a study of untreated major depressive disorder. TCRdb's copy holds only in-frame clones and misses some; the assay was immunoSEQ multiplex PCR. Of approximately 20,000 clones in the sample, around 85% were seen once. Specimen: CD4+ T cells from PBMCs. The receptors were sampled from a young woman in good health.

The chain couples TRBV6-4 to TRBJ2-7, with TRBD2 as a possible D gene (6 bases). The CDR3 consists of 16 residues. In germline, CDR1 is MRHNA, CDR2 SNTAGT. V was clipped by 2 bases and J by 5 bases, with 19 bases between them. CDR3 DNA: TGTGCCAGCAGTGACGGCGGCAGTGGGGGGAGCGACGAGCAGTACTTC. This sequence encodes CASSDGGSGGSDEQYF.

The rearrangement uses TRBV30 and TRBJ1-1; maybe TRBD1 (6 bases). CDR1 and CDR2 from the germline V gene are GTSNPN and SVGIG (reference sequence). This CDR3 contains 13 residues. V gave up 5 bases and J gave up 1 base, with 11 bases separating them. CDR3 bases: TGTGCCTGGGGGGGCACACAGAACACTGAAGCTTTCTTT. It translates to CAWGGTQNTEAFF.

The CDR3 sequence is CASSPRGSGRVDEQYF. For the CDR3, the DNA is TGCGCCAGCAGCCCCCGAGGAAGCGGGAGGGTGGACGAGCAGTACTTC. The rearrangement joins TRBV5-1 to TRBJ2-7, with TRBD2 matching 10 bases. CDR3 length equals 16 residues. Germline V gives CDR1 SGHRS, CDR2 YFSETQ. Trimming cost V 4 bases and J 5 bases; bases outside gene matches: 12.

This clone is categorized as medium-sized. The V and J genes are TRBV6-1 and TRBJ2-7, with 7 bases fitting TRBD1. J was trimmed by 2 bases and V by 4 bases; bases with no gene match: 8. CDR1 is MNHNS, CDR2 SASEGT, per germline. The CDR3 is 15 amino acids. DNA for the CDR3: TGTGCCAGCAGTGCCGAAGGGGACAGAGCCTACGAGCAGTACTTC. It yields the protein CASSAEGDRAYEQYF.

This chain links TRBV28 with TRBJ1-1, with D perhaps matching TRBD1 (5 bases). The CDR3 has 13 residues. Germline CDR1 is MDHEN and CDR2 is SYDVKM. Trimming removed 0 bases at V and 7 bases at J, with 9 bases between. Here the CDR3 reads CASSLWGRGEAFF. For the CDR3, the DNA is TGTGCCAGCAGTTTATGGGGGAGGGGTGAAGCTTTCTTT.

This chain connects TRBV4-2 to TRBJ1-4, with a possible D match to TRBD1 (6 bases). The V end was cut by 3 bases, the J end by 4 bases, with 15 bases between. Germline CDR1 reads LGHNA; CDR2 reads YNFKEQ. The CDR3 totals 16 residues. The CDR3 nucleotides are TGTGCCAGCAGCCATGACCAGGGGAGGGGTAATGAAAAACTGTTTTTT. It is translated as CASSHDQGRGNEKLFF.

This rearrangement joins TRBV7-2 to TRBJ1-1; 10 nucleotides agree with TRBD1. The junction had 4 bases not matched to a gene; V was cut back by 0 bases and J by 6 bases. In germline, CDR1 is SGHTA, CDR2 FQGNSA. This CDR3 comprises 15 residues. The CDR3 sequence is CASSLARTGGAEAFF. CDR3 coding DNA: TGTGCCAGCAGCTTAGCGCGGACAGGGGGGGCTGAAGCTTTCTTT.

The gene calls are TRBV5-4 and TRBJ1-2; maybe TRBD1 (6 bases). V dropped 0 bases and J dropped 3 bases, with 12 bases sitting between them. The CDR3 length is 15 residues. Germline loops: CDR1 SGHNT, CDR2 YYREEE (reference sequence). CDR3 in DNA: TGTGCCAGCAGCTTGGGGGGGGCGCACGACTATGGCTACACCTTC. It is translated as CASSLGGAHDYGYTF.

The chain couples TRBV11-3 to TRBJ2-2, with TRBD2 matching 12 bases. Trimming removed 1 base from V and 6 bases from J; junction bases left unmatched: 0. CDR1 and CDR2 from the germline V gene are SGHNT and YENEEA. CDR3 length equals 15 residues. The CDR3 sequence: CASSLGLAGAGELFF. CDR3 coding DNA: TGTGCCAGCAGCTTAGGACTAGCGGGAGCCGGGGAGCTGTTTTTT.

V usage is TRBV4-1 and J usage is TRBJ2-4; weak D call: TRBD2 (6 bases). The CDR3 has 16 amino acids. Germline assignment: CDR1 MGHRA and CDR2 YSYEKL. Trimming stripped 2 bases from V and 5 bases from J, with 16 bases between. CDR3 loop: CASSQTWYSGENIQYF. CDR3 DNA sequence: TGCGCCAGCAGCCAAACTTGGTATAGCGGCGAAAACATTCAGTACTTC.